The 27 T cell receptor beta chains listed next were all sequenced from one sample in a study of T cell responses to AZD1222 COVID-19 vaccine. Sequencing used immunoSEQ multiplex PCR; TCRdb keeps in-frame clones, though not all of them. The table has 95,000 to 150,000 clones, around nine tenths seen once; the top ten hold around 1.8%. The sequences come from peripheral blood, collected on day 0 of AZD1222 vaccination. These receptors were collected from an adult in good health.

The V gene is TRBV7-2, the J gene TRBJ1-5; no clear D. CDR1 SGHTA and CDR2 FQGNSA come from the germline V gene. Trimming took off 1 base at V and 6 bases at J, with 7 bases between the two ends. The CDR3 runs to 13 residues. The CDR3 region is CASSLVGAQPQHF. The CDR3, as DNA: TGTGCCAGCAGCTTAGTGGGTGCTCAGCCCCAGCATTTT.

This rearrangement joins TRBV5-4 to TRBJ2-7; D call uncertain. Per the germline V gene, CDR1 is SGHNT and CDR2 is YYREEE (reference sequence). This CDR3 region has 10 residues. Trimming took 4 bases from V and 3 from J, leaving 2 bases between them. The CDR3 DNA sequence: TGTGCCAGCAGCCTCTACGAGCAGTACGTC. Its protein is CASSLYEQYV.

This chain uses TRBV9 with TRBJ1-3; 10 bases match TRBD1. Looked up from germline, CDR1 is SGDLS and CDR2 is YYNGEE. With V trimmed by 0 bases and J by 0 bases, 21 bases remained unmatched. The CDR3 totals 23 residues. CDR3 DNA: TGTGCCAGCAGCGTAGAGGGGGGCTTGGGGACAGGGGCCACGACTGCCTCTGGAAACACCATATATTTT. Translated, it gives CASSVEGGLGTGATTASGNTIYF.

V usage is TRBV2 and J usage is TRBJ2-5, with D perhaps given as TRBD1 or TRBD2 (5 bases each). The CDR3 runs to 12 residues. Trimming took 5 bases from V and 5 from J, leaving 9 bases between them. Germline V gives CDR1 SNHLY, CDR2 FYNNEI. CDR3 sequence reads: CASSRGGETQYF. In nucleotides, the CDR3 is TGTGCCAGCAGTCGGGGCGGCGAGACCCAGTACTTC.

The V and J genes are TRBV3-1 (or the pseudogene TRBV3-2) and TRBJ2-7, with 7 bases matching TRBD2. The CDR3 is made up of 15 amino acids. Germline trimming cut 4 bases from V and 6 bases from J; bases unmatched to any gene: 12. The V gene's germline CDR1 is LGHDT and CDR2 YNNKEL (reference sequence). In DNA, the CDR3 is TGTGCCAGCAGCCCTAGGACTAGTAGGTTCGGCGAGCAGTACTTC. Translated: CASSPRTSRFGEQYF.

This chain's CDR3 is CATSRASNQPQHF. DNA of the CDR3: TGTGCCACCAGCAGAGCCAGCAATCAGCCCCAGCATTTT. The chain recombines TRBV15 with TRBJ1-5; D is unresolved. Per germline, CDR1 LNHNV and CDR2 YYDKDF (reference sequence). This CDR3 contains 13 residues. Between the trimmed V and J ends, which lost 1 base and 1 base, there was a span of 2 bases.

DNA of the CDR3: TGTGCCAGCTCACCACAGGGACCCCAAGAGACCCAGTACTTC. It codes for CASSPQGPQETQYF. This rearrangement joins TRBV18 to TRBJ2-5; perhaps D is TRBD1 or TRBD2 (5 bases each). Trimming shortened V by 1 base and J by 1 base, and 7 bases separated the two germline ends. Germline-derived CDR1 and CDR2 are KGHSH and LQKENI. The CDR3 has 14 residues.

The chain employs TRBV27 and TRBJ1-1, with 8 nucleotides matching TRBD1. CDR1 and CDR2 from the germline V gene are MNHEY and SMNVEV (reference sequence). The CDR3 totals 12 residues. V lost 5 bases to trimming and J lost 11 bases; unmatched junction nucleotides: 7. CDR3 nucleotide sequence: TGTGCCAGCAGTCCTCGACAGGGGTTTGCTTTCTTT. It is translated as CASSPRQGFAFF.

The rearrangement links TRBV2 to TRBJ2-7; no reliable D call. Germline-derived CDR1 and CDR2 are SNHLY and FYNNEI. The V gene lost 8 bases and the J gene lost 1 base, with 12 bases spanning the gap. The CDR3 sequence is 13 residues long. The CDR3 spells CASGLLESYEQYF. CDR3 nucleotide sequence: TGTGCCAGCGGGCTCTTGGAATCCTACGAGCAGTACTTC. Using reference TRBV2 and TRBJ2-7 for the parts outside the CDR3, the full variable domain is EPEVTQTPSHQVTQMGQEVILRCVPISNHLYFYWYRQILGQKVEFLVSFYNNEISEKSEIFDDQFSVERPDGSNFTLKIRSTKLEDSAMYFCASGLLESYEQYFGPGTRLTVT.

This chain links TRBV5-1 with TRBJ2-7, with TRBD2 matching over 10 bases. Germline loops: CDR1 SGHRS, CDR2 YFSETQ. The CDR3 spans 18 residues. With 0 bases clipped from V and 0 bases from J, the junction kept 9 bases outside the gene matches. CDR3 sequence (DNA): TGCGCCAGCAGCTTGGATCCCTCTGAGCGGGGGGGCTCCTACGAGCAGTACTTC. It translates to CASSLDPSERGGSYEQYF.

The chain couples TRBV12-3 or TRBV12-4 to TRBJ1-2, with D uncertain. Trimming took 11 bases from V and 3 from J, leaving 10 bases between them. The CDR3 sequence is 11 residues long. Written as DNA, the CDR3 is TGTGCCCAACGGGGAGACTATGGCTACACCTTC. It yields the protein CAQRGDYGYTF.

The V call is TRBV5-1, the J call TRBJ1-2; TRBD1 aligns across 8 bases. Trimming cost V 0 bases and J 6 bases; bases outside gene matches: 4. The CDR3 runs 14 residues. Germline values: CDR1 SGHRS, CDR2 YFSETQ. The CDR3 sequence: CASSLGQGLNGYTF. The DNA for the CDR3 is TGCGCCAGCAGCTTGGGACAGGGGTTGAATGGCTACACCTTC. The variable domain in full, completed from reference TRBV5-1 and TRBJ1-2, reads KAGVTQTPRYLIKTRGQQVTLSCSPISGHRSVSWYQQTPGQGLQFLFEYFSETQRNKGNFPGRFSGRQFSNSRSEMNVSTLELGDSALYLCASSLGQGLNGYTFGSGTRLTVV.

This chain uses TRBV5-4 with TRBJ2-5; the D gene is possibly TRBD1 (5 bases). Trimming took 1 base from V and 2 from J, leaving 6 bases between them. Germline lookup yields CDR1 SGHNT and CDR2 YYREEE (reference sequence). The CDR3 covers 13 residues. CDR3 sequence (DNA): TGTGCCAGCAGCTTGAAGGGGCAAGAGACCCAGTACTTC. Its translation: CASSLKGQETQYF. The full variable domain, its missing parts supplied by reference TRBV5-4 and TRBJ2-5, is ETGVTQSPTHLIKTRGQQVTLRCSSQSGHNTVSWYQQALGQGPQFIFQYYREEENGRGNFPPRFSGLQFPNYSSELNVNALELDDSALYLCASSLKGQETQYFGPGTRLLVL.

The V and J genes are TRBV25-1 and TRBJ2-3; no firm D call. The V end was cut by 6 bases, the J end by 8 bases, with 12 bases between. CDR1 and CDR2 (germline): MGHDK, SYGVNS. This CDR3 spans 12 amino acids. In nucleotides, the CDR3 is TGTGCCAGCAGCCTAGGTTCGGGTACGCAGTATTTT. Its protein is CASSLGSGTQYF.

This chain connects TRBV5-1 to TRBJ2-2, with 9 bases aligning to TRBD2. Looked up from germline, CDR1 is SGHRS and CDR2 is YFSETQ. With 3 bases clipped from V and 0 bases from J, the junction kept 3 bases outside the gene matches. The CDR3 loop spans 16 amino acids. The CDR3 protein is CASSSTSGSNTGELFF. CDR3 bases: TGCGCCAGCAGCTCGACTAGCGGCTCGAACACCGGGGAGCTGTTTTTT.

This sequence joins TRBV18 and TRBJ2-3, with D unclear. V was shortened by 3 bases and J by 2 bases, with 3 bases between the two germline ends. Per germline, CDR1 KGHSH and CDR2 LQKENI. The length of the CDR3 is 12 residues. In nucleotides, the CDR3 is TGTGCCAGCTCACCGTACACAGATACGCAGTATTTT. This sequence encodes CASSPYTDTQYF.

CDR3 residues: CAISESTGNTGELFF. The CDR3 nucleotides are TGTGCCATCAGTGAGTCGACGGGGAACACCGGGGAGCTGTTTTTT. The V gene is TRBV10-3, the J gene TRBJ2-2; no definite D call. This CDR3 region has 15 residues. Germline V gives CDR1 ENHRY, CDR2 SYGVKD. The ends were cut back, 0 bases at V and 1 base at J, with 6 bases in the middle.

This rearrangement joins TRBV5-6 to TRBJ1-3, with no clear D. V shed 3 bases and J shed 0 bases, with 10 bases lying between them. In germline, CDR1 is SGHDT, CDR2 YYEEEE. This CDR3 has 15 amino acids. In nucleotides, the CDR3 is TGTGCCAGCAGCTCGACGGATTACTCTGGAAACACCATATATTTT. It codes for CASSSTDYSGNTIYF.

The V call is TRBV2, the J call TRBJ1-3; possible D gene TRBD1, 5 bases. Germline V CDR1 and CDR2: SNHLY, FYNNEI. V lost 7 bases and J 0 bases, leaving 10 bases between the germline ends. CDR3 length: 14 amino acids. The CDR3 loop reads CASMIGGSGNTIYF. CDR3 sequence (DNA): TGTGCCAGCATGATCGGGGGCTCTGGAAACACCATATATTTT.

This chain uses TRBV9 with TRBJ2-7; 10 bases fit TRBD2. Germline-derived CDR1 and CDR2 are SGDLS and YYNGEE. The J segment lost 2 bases and the V segment lost 0 bases, leaving 8 bases of the junction unmatched. CDR3 size: 17 residues. The CDR3 DNA reads TGTGCCAGCAGCGTAGCTCCAGTAGCGGGGGGACCCTACGAGCAGTACTTC. Translated, it gives CASSVAPVAGGPYEQYF. Using reference TRBV9 and TRBJ2-7 for the parts outside the CDR3, the full variable domain is DSGVTQTPKHLITATGQRVTLRCSPRSGDLSVYWYQQSLDQGLQFLIQYYNGEERAKGNILERFSAQQFPDLHSELNLSSLELGDSALYFCASSVAPVAGGPYEQYFGPGTRLTVT.

V and J are TRBV19 and TRBJ1-5; D gene uncertain. Between the trimmed V and J ends, which lost 7 bases and 1 base, there was a span of 17 bases. The CDR3 is 16 amino acids. CDR1 LNHDA and CDR2 SQIVND come from the germline V gene (reference sequence). CDR3 residues: CASTLNGGMSNQPQHF. CDR3 DNA sequence: TGTGCCAGTACCCTTAACGGCGGGATGAGCAATCAGCCCCAGCATTTT. Full variable domain (remainder filled in from reference TRBV19 and TRBJ1-5): DGGITQSPKYLFRKEGQNVTLSCEQNLNHDAMYWYRQDPGQGLRLIYYSQIVNDFQKGDIAEGYSVSREKKESFPLTVTSAQKNPTAFYLCASTLNGGMSNQPQHFGDGTRLSIL.

The rearrangement uses TRBV30 and TRBJ1-6; possibly TRBD1 for D (6 bases). From germline, CDR1 is GTSNPN and CDR2 SVGIG (reference sequence). Trimming removed 0 bases at V and 10 bases at J, with 10 bases between. CDR3 length: 13 residues. DNA for the CDR3: TGTGCCTGGAGTGTGAGGGGGTGGTCACCCCTCCACTTT. The encoded protein is CAWSVRGWSPLHF.

The gene calls are TRBV12-5 and TRBJ1-1, with 8 bases matching TRBD1. This CDR3 is 13 amino acids long. V was clipped by 7 bases and J by 3 bases; unmatched bases: 4. CDR1 and CDR2 from the germline V gene are LGHNT and FRNRAP. In nucleotides, the CDR3 is TGTGCTAGTGCAAGACAGGGGTACACTGAAGCTTTCTTT. It codes for CASARQGYTEAFF.

This clone was picked up one time. The chain has TRBV20-1 and TRBJ2-1; D is possibly TRBD1 or TRBD2 (6 bases each). V shed 3 bases and J shed 7 bases, with 16 bases lying between them. Germline V gene data show CDR1 as DFQATT and CDR2 as SNEGSKA (reference sequence). This CDR3 is built from 14 residues. The chain's CDR3 is CSASRRTAGNEQFF. Here the CDR3 DNA reads TGCAGTGCTAGTAGAAGGACAGCGGGTAATGAGCAGTTCTTC.

The chain is built from TRBV2 and TRBJ2-7; the D gene is possibly TRBD1 (6 bases). Germline assignment: CDR1 SNHLY and CDR2 FYNNEI. There are 12 residues in the CDR3. V shed 6 bases and J shed 9 bases, with 15 bases lying between them. Here the CDR3 DNA reads TGTGCCAGCAGAAGCTTCAGGGGAAGGCAGTACGTC. As protein: CASRSFRGRQYV.

This chain joins TRBV2 and TRBJ1-1; a weak D match, TRBD1 (5 bases). The V end was cut by 6 bases, the J end by 1 base, with 18 bases between. The germline CDR1 and CDR2 sequences are SNHLY and FYNNEI. The CDR3 spans 16 residues. The chain's CDR3 is CASRATGGGGNTEAFF. As DNA, the CDR3 is TGTGCCAGCAGGGCGACTGGGGGAGGAGGGAACACTGAAGCTTTCTTT.

This clone occurred a few times. The chain links TRBV7-9 to TRBJ1-1; D gene uncertain. Trimming took 5 bases from V and 8 from J, leaving 12 bases between them. CDR1 is SEHNR, CDR2 FQNEAQ, per germline (reference sequence). This CDR3 comprises 12 residues. The CDR3 DNA is TGTGCCAGCAGCCGAAACACCCCCGAAGCTTTCTTT. Translating gives CASSRNTPEAFF.